The rows below give T cell receptor beta chains drawn from one sample of a study of CD8 T cells in Susac syndrome. TCRdb reprocessed the immunoSEQ multiplex PCR reads via MiXCR and lists one record per CDR3 protein. The sample contains more than 200,000 distinct CDR3 sequences, about 94% of which appear only once. The sample consisted of CD4+ T cells from PBMCs. The source is a human donor with Susac syndrome. Each CDR3 is given with its conserved first and last residue. The D gene is left open where the match is weak. Only some rows state a clone size, as once, few, many or a class for expanded clones.

V: TRBV6-6; D: NA; J: TRBJ1-2; size: NA; DNA: TGTGCCAGCAGTTACGAGGTTACCCCGAACTATGGCTACACCTTC; CDR3: CASSYEVTPNYGYTF
V: TRBV12-3/TRBV12-4; D: NA; J: TRBJ1-5; size: NA; DNA: TGTGCCAGCAGTTTAACGGGGTCAGGGCCCCAGCATTTT; CDR3: CASSLTGSGPQHF
V: TRBV19; D: NA; J: TRBJ2-3; size: NA; DNA: TGTGCCAGTAGTATGGCATCTCCTTCGAGCACAGATACGCAGTATTTT; CDR3: CASSMASPSSTDTQYF
V: TRBV7-9; D: TRBD2; J: TRBJ2-7; size: NA; DNA: TGTGCCAGCAGCTACGGGGGGGAAGTGGGTGACGAGCAGTACTTC; CDR3: CASSYGGEVGDEQYF
V: TRBV6-5; D: NA; J: TRBJ1-6; size: NA; DNA: TGTGCCAGCAGCCCGGGCTCAGGGTCTTCACCCCTCCACTTT; CDR3: CASSPGSGSSPLHF
V: TRBV25-1; D: TRBD1; J: TRBJ2-7; size: NA; DNA: TGTGCCAGCAGCCCGGGACAGGGGCGCGAGCAGTACTTC; CDR3: CASSPGQGREQYF
V: TRBV20-1; D: NA; J: TRBJ1-3; size: once; DNA: TGCAGTGCTAGAGATCTGGCTCCCGGCGCAGGAAACACCATATATTTT; CDR3: CSARDLAPGAGNTIYF
V: TRBV4-2; D: TRBD2; J: TRBJ2-1; size: NA; DNA: TGTGCCAGCAGCCAAACCCTAGCGGGGGGCCACAATGAGCAGTTCTTC; CDR3: CASSQTLAGGHNEQFF
V: TRBV20-1; D: TRBD2; J: TRBJ2-5; size: NA; DNA: TGCAGTGCGGACTGGGGAGGGGCGCGGGAGACCCAGTACTTC; CDR3: CSADWGGARETQYF
V: TRBV13; D: NA; J: TRBJ1-4; size: NA; DNA: TGTGCCAGCAGAAAGGGTAGTAATGAAAAACTGTTTTTT; CDR3: CASRKGSNEKLFF
V: TRBV10-3; D: NA; J: TRBJ2-4; size: NA; DNA: TGTGCCATCAGTGACCCACGACGGGACATTCAGTACTTC; CDR3: CAISDPRRDIQYF
V: TRBV11-2; D: NA; J: TRBJ2-5; size: NA; DNA: TGTGCCAGCAGCTTAGTTACTCAGAAATACCAAGAGACCCAGTACTTC; CDR3: CASSLVTQKYQETQYF
V: TRBV25-1; D: TRBD1; J: TRBJ1-1; size: NA; DNA: TGTGCCAGCAGACCCACAGGGGGGAACACTGAAGCTTTCTTT; CDR3: CASRPTGGNTEAFF
V: TRBV27; D: NA; J: TRBJ1-5; size: NA; DNA: TGTGCCAGCAGTACTAGGGATAATCAGCCCCAGCATTTT; CDR3: CASSTRDNQPQHF
V: TRBV6-5; D: TRBD1; J: TRBJ1-5; size: NA; DNA: TGTGCCAGCAGTTTCCGGACAGGAGCATCTTATAGCAATCAGCCCCAGCATTTT; CDR3: CASSFRTGASYSNQPQHF
V: TRBV20-1; D: NA; J: TRBJ2-7; size: once; DNA: TGCAGTGCTAGAGAGCCGTCAGGGTCCTACGAGCAGTACTTC; CDR3: CSAREPSGSYEQYF
V: TRBV12-3/TRBV12-4; D: NA; J: TRBJ2-4; size: once; DNA: TGTGCCAGCAGTTGGGCGACCCTAGAGGGAAACATTCAGTACTTC; CDR3: CASSWATLEGNIQYF
V: TRBV19; D: TRBD2; J: TRBJ2-3; size: NA; DNA: TGTGCCAGTACGGGGGGGCGCTTGACAGATACGCAGTATTTT; CDR3: CASTGGRLTDTQYF
V: TRBV20-1; D: TRBD1; J: TRBJ2-1; size: once; DNA: TGCAGTGAGCGGTCCCCAGGGGGCAGGTCCAATGAGCAGTTCTTC; CDR3: CSERSPGGRSNEQFF
V: TRBV5-1; D: TRBD1; J: TRBJ2-1; size: NA; DNA: TGCGCCAGCAGCCCGGTAGTCGGGGACAGGGGTCGCAATGAGCAGTTCTTC; CDR3: CASSPVVGDRGRNEQFF
V: TRBV28; D: NA; J: TRBJ2-1; size: NA; DNA: TGTGCCAGCATCCGAGGGGGTTATGGGGGGCAGTTCTTC; CDR3: CASIRGGYGGQFF
V: TRBV27; D: NA; J: TRBJ1-6; size: NA; DNA: TGTGCCAGCAGTTTACCCGCTTCACCCCTCCACTTT; CDR3: CASSLPASPLHF
V: TRBV28; D: TRBD1; J: TRBJ2-2; size: NA; DNA: TGTGCCAGCAGGACAGGGACCGGGGAGCTGTTTTTT; CDR3: CASRTGTGELFF
V: TRBV7-2; D: NA; J: TRBJ1-1; size: NA; DNA: TGTGCCAGCAGCCGGACAAACACTGAAGCTTTCTTT; CDR3: CASSRTNTEAFF
V: TRBV28; D: NA; J: TRBJ2-1; size: few; DNA: TGTGCCAGCAGTTTAGGCTCCTACAATGAGCAGTTCTTC; CDR3: CASSLGSYNEQFF
V: TRBV27; D: TRBD2; J: TRBJ2-1; size: NA; DNA: TGTGCCAGCAGTTTACTCGGACTAGCGCCTATAAATGAGCAGTTCTTC; CDR3: CASSLLGLAPINEQFF
V: TRBV4-1; D: NA; J: TRBJ2-3; size: few; DNA: TGCGCCAGCAGCCTTGCGGAAGCAGATACGCAGTATTTT; CDR3: CASSLAEADTQYF
V: TRBV6-1; D: NA; J: TRBJ1-5; size: NA; DNA: TGTGCCAGCAGTGTTCAGGTCTATAGCAATCAGCCCCAGCATTTT; CDR3: CASSVQVYSNQPQHF
V: TRBV6-2/TRBV6-3; D: NA; J: TRBJ2-1; size: NA; DNA: TGTGCCAGCAGTTACGGCCTTAGCCGGGACATCAATGAGCAGTTCTTC; CDR3: CASSYGLSRDINEQFF
V: TRBV5-1; D: NA; J: TRBJ2-3; size: NA; DNA: TGCGCCAGCAGCACCCAGCTATCTGGCACAGATACGCAGTATTTT; CDR3: CASSTQLSGTDTQYF
V: TRBV6-5; D: NA; J: TRBJ2-7; size: once; DNA: TGTGCCAGCAGTCGCAAACAGGGTACCTACGAGCAGTACTTC; CDR3: CASSRKQGTYEQYF
V: TRBV27; D: TRBD1; J: TRBJ2-5; size: NA; DNA: TGTGCCAGCAGTTTGACAGGGACCTACCAAGAGACCCAGTACTTC; CDR3: CASSLTGTYQETQYF
V: TRBV5-4; D: TRBD1; J: TRBJ1-3; size: once; DNA: TGTGCCAGCAGCTTGTCCCCCGACAGGGTGGCTGGAAACACCATATATTTT; CDR3: CASSLSPDRVAGNTIYF
V: TRBV6-1; D: NA; J: TRBJ2-1; size: NA; DNA: TGTGCCAGCAGTATTAGGCAGCACATGGGGAATGAGCAGTTCTTC; CDR3: CASSIRQHMGNEQFF
V: TRBV6-6; D: NA; J: TRBJ1-1; size: NA; DNA: TGTGCCAGCAGTGGGGCAATGAACACTGAAGCTTTCTTT; CDR3: CASSGAMNTEAFF
V: TRBV6-2/TRBV6-3; D: NA; J: TRBJ1-1; size: NA; DNA: TGTGCCAGCAGTTACTCCACTGAAGCTTTCTTT; CDR3: CASSYSTEAFF
V: TRBV20-1; D: NA; J: TRBJ2-7; size: NA; DNA: TGCAGTGCAAAACCAACGTGGGACTCCTACGAGCAGTACTTC; CDR3: CSAKPTWDSYEQYF
V: TRBV5-1; D: TRBD1; J: TRBJ1-2; size: NA; DNA: TGCGCCAGCAGCTTGGTCGGACAGGGGGCGAGTGGCTACACCTTC; CDR3: CASSLVGQGASGYTF
V: TRBV28; D: TRBD1; J: TRBJ1-1; size: NA; DNA: TGTGCCAGCAGACTGACAGGGGCGGACACTGAAGCTTTCTTT; CDR3: CASRLTGADTEAFF
V: TRBV6-6; D: NA; J: TRBJ2-5; size: NA; DNA: TGTGCCAGCAGTTACGGGGTTCAAGAGACCCAGTACTTC; CDR3: CASSYGVQETQYF
V: TRBV6-4; D: NA; J: TRBJ2-7; size: once; DNA: TGTGCCAGCAGTGACTCAGCGGACGACTCACGGCAGTACTTC; CDR3: CASSDSADDSRQYF
V: TRBV24-1; D: NA; J: TRBJ2-3; size: NA; DNA: TGTGCCACCAGTGACACAGATACGCAGTATTTT; CDR3: CATSDTDTQYF
V: TRBV6-2/TRBV6-3; D: TRBD1; J: TRBJ1-5; size: NA; DNA: TGTGCCAGCAGCCGATCGGACAGGAATCAGCCCCAGCATTTT; CDR3: CASSRSDRNQPQHF
V: TRBV20-1; D: NA; J: TRBJ2-3; size: NA; DNA: TGCAGTGCTAGACCCCGAGTGGGCACAGATACGCAGTATTTT; CDR3: CSARPRVGTDTQYF
V: TRBV12-3/TRBV12-4; D: TRBD2; J: TRBJ2-1; size: once; DNA: TGTGCCAGCAGAGTGAGCGGGGGGCCCCACAATGAGCAGTTCTTC; CDR3: CASRVSGGPHNEQFF
V: TRBV18; D: NA; J: TRBJ2-1; size: NA; DNA: TGTGCCAGCTCACGGGTCGTCCTGGGCTCCTACAATGAGCAGTTCTTC; CDR3: CASSRVVLGSYNEQFF
V: TRBV3-1; D: NA; J: TRBJ1-5; size: NA; DNA: TGTGCCAGCAGCCAAGCGGGGGGGAAGCCCCAGCATTTT; CDR3: CASSQAGGKPQHF